What follows is one TCR beta chain and its context. The antigen is undetermined. Germline loops: CDR1 SNHLY, CDR2 FYNNEI. CDR3 size: 16 residues. With 6 bases removed from V and 0 bases from J, the gap between germline ends came to 15 bases. The data derive from a study of T-cell memory formation after mild COVID-19. Study-wide background: Among the donors, TCR clusters were largely specific to each donor.

TCRdb reprocessed the 5' RACE reads with MiXCR, giving one entry per CDR3 protein. The sample records roughly 620,000 distinct CDR3 sequences, roughly 18% being singletons. Broader study findings: Some responding clones appeared in pre-infection memory, suggesting cross-reactive memory joined.

Material for sequencing was PBMCs or a T cell subset sorted from them (not recorded which). This chain connects TRBV2 to TRBJ2-4; D perhaps matches TRBD1 (6 bases). This sequence was found in an adult woman who had mild COVID-19 (a few samples of this study predate the infection). Cell type and time point are not known. In nucleotides, the CDR3 is TGTGCCAGCAGCCTGGGACAACCCCTAGCCAAAAACATTCAGTACTTC. Residues: CASSLGQPLAKNIQYF.